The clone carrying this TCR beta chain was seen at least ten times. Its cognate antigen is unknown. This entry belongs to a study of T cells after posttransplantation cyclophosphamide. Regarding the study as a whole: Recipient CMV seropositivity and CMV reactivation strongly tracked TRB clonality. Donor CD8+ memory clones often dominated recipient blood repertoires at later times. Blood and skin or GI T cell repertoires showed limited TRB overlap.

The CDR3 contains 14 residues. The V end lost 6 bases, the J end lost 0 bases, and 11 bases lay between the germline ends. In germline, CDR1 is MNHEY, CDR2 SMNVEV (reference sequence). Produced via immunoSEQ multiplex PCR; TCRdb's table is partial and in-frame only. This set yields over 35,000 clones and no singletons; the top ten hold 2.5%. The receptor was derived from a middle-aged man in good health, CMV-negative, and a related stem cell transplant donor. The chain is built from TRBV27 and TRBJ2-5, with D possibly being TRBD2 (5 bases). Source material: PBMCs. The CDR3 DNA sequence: TGTGCCAGCAGCCGGGGAAGGGACCAAGAGACCCAGTACTTC. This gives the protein CASSRGRDQETQYF.